This T cell receptor (beta chain) was documented in a study of blood T cell repertoires in COVID-19. About the study: The United States, Italy and Spain provided the acute and convalescent COVID-19 samples. PBMCs, B-cell-depleted T cells, or T cells were the source of the cDNA or gDNA that made up the material.

Looked up from germline, CDR1 is SEHNR and CDR2 is FQNEAQ (reference sequence). The CDR3 is 11 amino acids. Trimming shortened V by 3 bases and J by 5 bases, and 4 bases separated the two germline ends. Original analysis: Cell counts per sample came from amplifying reference gene primers. Produced via immunoSEQ multiplex PCR; TCRdb's table is partial and in-frame only. V and J calls and clone size are as listed in that table; D and trimming were resolved from the DNA. The table lists 90,000 to 130,000 clones, 65% to 80% of them singletons. The chain couples TRBV7-9 to TRBJ2-5; D gene uncertain. Source material: peripheral blood. The sequence was obtained from a middle-aged woman with acute or convalescent COVID-19. DNA for the CDR3: TGTGCCAGCAGCTTTTCGGAGACCCAGTACTTC. Its translation is CASSFSETQYF.